The T cell receptor (beta chain) under discussion was sequenced for a study of T cells in Graves' hyperthyroidism and ophthalmopathy. V lost 5 bases and J lost 7, with 14 bases in between. Per the germline V gene, CDR1 is SEHNR and CDR2 is FQNEAQ (reference sequence). The CDR3 is 13 amino acids. The CDR3 regions of TCR beta were amplified from RNA transcripts. The primer set for the first-round RT-PCR of the TCR CDR3 was HTBI. TCRdb independently ran MiXCR on the multiplex PCR reads; one entry per CDR3 protein. This sample has 600,000 to 800,000 distinct CDR3 sequences; around a third occur once, and the top ten carry more than 25%. This clonotype has more than one count but fewer than ten. Stable Graves' hyperthyroidism denoted no ophthalmopathy progression over 18 months. PBMCs stemmed from 10 ml fresh peripheral blood.

Source material: blood. The sequence was collected from a woman aged 40 to 50 with Graves' hyperthyroidism. The J gene is TRBJ1-2, the V gene TRBV7-9; D ambiguous. The CDR3 loop is CASSPSGVSGYTF. CDR3 in DNA: TGTGCCAGCAGCCCCTCCGGGGTGAGTGGCTACACCTTC.